The clone carrying this TCR beta chain was counted many times. Its antigen remains unknown. Exclusions: uncontrolled infection, other autoimmune disease, pregnancy, lactation. TCR beta CDR3 sequences were amplified from RNA transcripts. An initial round of RT-PCR targeting the TCR CDR3 relied on the HTBI primer set. Each CDR3 protein gets one entry after TCRdb re-called the multiplex PCR reads with MiXCR. The sample has some 550,000 distinct CDR3 sequences; approximately 16% are singletons. Trimming cost V 0 bases and J 5 bases, with 10 bases left between them. Per the germline V gene, CDR1 is DFQATT and CDR2 is SNEGSKA (reference sequence). CDR3 length equals 13 residues. This record comes from a study of T cells in Graves' hyperthyroidism and ophthalmopathy. Overall study results and limits: The majority of expanded thyroid clonotypes above 0.001 also appeared in blood.

The clonotype was recovered from a woman between 40 and 55 years old with Graves' ophthalmopathy. The chain couples TRBV20-1 to TRBJ2-5; TRBD2 is a possible D gene (7 bases). Sequencing was performed on blood. Here the CDR3 DNA reads TGCAGTGCTAGAGACAGGGGAGGGGAGACCCAGTACTTC. Its translation is CSARDRGGETQYF.